This T cell receptor beta chain was recovered during a study of CD8 T cells in ankylosing spondylitis. Study-wide findings and caveats: Reportedly, matched ankylosing spondylitis synovial fluid was significantly enriched for disease-linked clones.

MiXCR, run by TCRdb on the 5' RACE reads, gives a single entry per CDR3 protein. This sample yields under 300,000 distinct CDR3 sequences, of which about 10% are seen a single time; 6.8% belongs to the top ten. This CDR3 spans 16 amino acids. The trim removed 7 bases at V and 2 bases at J, leaving 14 bases unmatched. Germline-derived CDR1 and CDR2 are DFQATT and SNEGSKA (reference sequence). Of note for this clonotype: Its antigen is currently unknown.

Sequences were obtained from blood, either unsorted or a sorted T cell fraction (not recorded which). The receptor comes from a male donor with ankylosing spondylitis or in good health (not recorded which). The V call is TRBV20-1, the J call TRBJ2-7; 10 nucleotides line up with TRBD2. DNA of the CDR3: TGCAGTGGACTCCCATTAGCGGGAGGTGGCACCTACGAGCAGTACTTC. Its protein product is CSGLPLAGGGTYEQYF.